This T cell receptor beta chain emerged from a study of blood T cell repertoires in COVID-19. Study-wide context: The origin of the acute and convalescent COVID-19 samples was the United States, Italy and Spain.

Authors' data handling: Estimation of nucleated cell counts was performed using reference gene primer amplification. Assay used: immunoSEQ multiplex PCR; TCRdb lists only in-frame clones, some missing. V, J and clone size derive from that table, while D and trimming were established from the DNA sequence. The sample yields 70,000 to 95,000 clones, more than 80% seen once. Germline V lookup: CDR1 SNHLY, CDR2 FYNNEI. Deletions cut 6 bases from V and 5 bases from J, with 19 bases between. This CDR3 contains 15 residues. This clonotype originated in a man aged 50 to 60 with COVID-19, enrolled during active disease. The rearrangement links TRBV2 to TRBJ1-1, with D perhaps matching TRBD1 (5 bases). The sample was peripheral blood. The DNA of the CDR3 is TGTGCCAGCAGGCGCGACTTCTCCCGGGGGACTGAAGCTTTCTTT. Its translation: CASRRDFSRGTEAFF.